This TCR beta chain was retrieved from a study of read filtering for tumor transcriptome and immune sequencing. Looking at the study overall: Transcriptome libraries were built from DNase-treated RNA.

Broader study findings: Correlation between methods rose after single-read clonotypes were removed.

This clonotype was observed at least ten times. The target antigen is unknown. From roughly 390 ng of RNA, a library with molecular barcoded alpha/delta and beta/gamma adaptors was made. TCRdb independently ran MiXCR on the reads; one entry per CDR3 protein. The sample records tens of thousands of distinct CDR3 sequences, approximately 21% being singletons. The junction had 4 bases not matched to a gene; V was cut back by 6 bases and J by 2 bases. Germline V CDR1 and CDR2: MDHEN, SYDVKM. The CDR3 consists of 15 residues. This receptor was identified in a donor aged 40 or older with multiple myeloma. This chain links TRBV28 with TRBJ2-7; TRBD2 aligns across 13 bases. Sample: a population of CD138-negative cells sorted from bone marrow. DNA for the CDR3: TGTGCCAGCAGACCGACTAGCGGGGGGACCTACGAGCAGTACTTC. Translating it yields CASRPTSGGTYEQYF.